These 2 T cell receptor beta chains share one sample of origin, sequenced in a study of blood T cell repertoires in COVID-19. Only in-frame clones appear in the TCRdb table, and some are missing; sequencing was by immunoSEQ multiplex PCR. The table shows about 310,000 clones, with 75% to 90% occurring only once. Sequences were obtained from PBMCs or T cells enriched from blood (not recorded which). Every receptor here comes from a man in his 60s who had recovered from COVID-19.

The rearrangement uses TRBV6-2 or TRBV6-3 and TRBJ2-1; 8 bases are a match to TRBD2. The CDR3 loop spans 15 amino acids. V was clipped by 2 bases and J by 3 bases; unmatched bases: 3. Germline V gene lookup returns CDR1 MNHEY and CDR2 SVGEGT. In DNA form, the CDR3 reads TGTGCCAGCAGTTACACAGCGGGAGACTACAATGAGCAGTTCTTC. Translating it yields CASSYTAGDYNEQFF.

J is TRBJ2-2 and V is TRBV19; 9 nucleotides agree with TRBD2. V was clipped by 9 bases and J by 5 bases; unmatched bases: 10. Germline V lookup: CDR1 LNHDA, CDR2 SQIVND (reference sequence). This CDR3 spans 15 amino acids. The CDR3 here is CASRGLAGYTGELFF. The CDR3 DNA is TGTGCCAGCCGAGGGCTAGCGGGATATACCGGGGAGCTGTTTTTT.